This T cell receptor beta chain is from a study of regulatory T cells in long-lasting Graves disease (dated by TCRdb to the early 2020s). Regarding the research as a whole: In the newly diagnosed Graves' disease group, patients had been taking antithyroid drugs for less than 3 months. The study was conducted in China and was registered as a clinical trial. A total of approximately 35 samples underwent TCR sequencing: around 13 from persistent and around 20 from newly diagnosed Graves' disease patients. Patients with persistent Graves' disease were compared with patients with newly diagnosed Graves' disease using TCR sequencing and RNA sequencing of peripheral blood.

From the cysteine up to the phenylalanine, the CDR3 has a length of 16 residues. This entry keeps only the CDR3 DNA: 48 bases, framed from base 1. V loses 3 bases of germline sequence and J loses 2 bases, and the interval between the two ends is 17 bases. CDR1 PRHDT and CDR2 FYEKMQ are derived from the germline V gene (reference sequence). The library relied on multiplex PCR. For sequencing, an Illumina HiSeq 4000 was employed. To build TCR beta libraries, CDR3 regions were amplified by Arm-PCR using iRepertoire HTBI primers. Before sequencing, the PCR products underwent gel purification. Per the original workflow: A total of fewer than 65 TRBV and some 13 TRBJ segments were identified across samples and were used for gene usage analysis of CDR3 amino acid clonotypes. COPE and FqMerger were used to merge filtered high-quality paired reads into contigs. BLAST was used to align contigs to the IMGT TRBV, TRBD and TRBJ reference genes, and CDR3 was defined following IMGT. Any clonotype with a frequency above 0.1% was classified as a highly expanded clone. Shannon entropy served as the measure of repertoire diversity, while the Gini coefficient captured V-J evenness. Public clonotypes were defined as clonotypes shared by more than one individual. TCRdb cleaned the public reads at Q25 with fastp, built clones with MiXCR and kept in-frame beta chains. Identical CDR3 protein sequences are pooled into one entry, listed with their most common genes and DNA. Clone size and V and J calls follow TCRdb, not the original study. Present in this sample are under 800,000 distinct CDR3 sequences, less than 20% of which were seen just once. The ten largest make up around 19% of the sample.

Summary of the overall study and its limitations: Compared with newly diagnosed patients, patients with persistent Graves' disease had lower TCR Shannon entropy and fewer highly expanded clones, which suggests clonal expansion. Only peripheral blood was studied, because thyroid tissue, the primary lesion, was inaccessible. Sequencing and analysis were restricted to the TCR beta chain. TRBV28, TRBJ1-2 and TRBJ2-5 were preferentially used in persistent disease, while TRBV20-1 and TRBJ2-1 were favored in newly diagnosed disease. As a limitation, the authors acknowledged that the small sample size may reduce accuracy. A larger number of public clonotypes was shared among persistent patients (approximately 3,000) than among newly diagnosed patients (over 850).

The sample holds many counts of this clonotype. Its antigen remains undetermined. Nothing much larger sits one base from this clone, and base qualities are not available. Per the publication, the time point label means: newly diagnosed GD, antithyroid drugs for less than 3 months. RNA was extracted from PBMCs in TRIzol for both TCR sequencing and RNA sequencing. The diagnosis of Graves' disease was made according to American Thyroid Association guidelines. Patients were recruited from an endocrinology department in Xi'an, China. Each patient gave about 8.1 milliliters of peripheral blood, collected in an EDTA anticoagulant tube. PBMCs were isolated by Ficoll Paque Plus density gradient separation without further T cell sorting. An Agilent 2100 Bioanalyzer and agarose gel were used to assess RNA quality, and a NanoDrop 2000 was used to measure RNA concentration. The same sample was also studied in work on T cells in Graves' hyperthyroidism and ophthalmopathy. The second study, in turn, reports: Stable Graves' hyperthyroidism was defined as no progression to ophthalmopathy during 18 months of follow-up. Hyperthyroidism patients were newly diagnosed, with disease duration under 2 months, and aged 18 to 65 years. The study excluded patients with uncontrolled infections, other autoimmune diseases, pregnancy or lactation. Diagnoses relied on clinical symptoms, serum thyroxine and TRAb, thyroid ultrasound and orbital computed tomography. For the first round of RT-PCR on the TCR CDR3, the HTBI primer set was used together with the Qiagen OneStep RT-PCR kit. Most expanded thyroid clonotypes (frequency above 0.001) were also detected in blood, suggesting blood repertoires may reflect thyroid immune responses. In cross-validation, a model built on a 13 V-J signature told ophthalmopathy apart from stable hyperthyroidism with approximately 91% sensitivity and roughly 81% specificity, and in testing the same model reached 80%/75%. In validation, the model predicted progression to ophthalmopathy a median of about 6 months before onset, with roughly 68% sensitivity and 72.22% specificity. TCR V-J signatures able to tell the groups apart were searched for in a discovery cohort of 90 to 100 patients, of whom approximately 40 had Graves' ophthalmopathy and under 65 had stable Graves' hyperthyroidism. An independent validation cohort of 18 to 20 hyperthyroidism patients and 15 or so patients who later progressed to ophthalmopathy tested prospective prediction of ophthalmopathy. For training and testing, the 100 or so patients in the discovery cohort were randomly divided in a 7:3 ratio. The study also compared thyroid tissue and blood T-cell repertoires from over 5 Graves' hyperthyroidism patients. Once sampling was done, hyperthyroidism patients were given methimazole at a starting dose of 30 mg daily, whereas ophthalmopathy patients were given high-dose intravenous methylprednisolone. Libraries were constructed in a second round of multiplex PCR, after which size selection and purification were carried out. Sequencing of the libraries was done on an Illumina HiSeq2000 using paired-end 100 bp reads. SOAPnuke was used to process the raw data, with reads discarded if the reads contained adapters or uncalled bases, had a mean Phred below 15, or lacked an exact constant-primer or identifier match. COPE v1.2.5 was used to merge the high-quality paired reads, and each unique nucleotide sequence was defined as a clonotype. MiTCR v1.1 was used to align clonotypes to the IMGT TRBV, TRBD and TRBJ reference segments. Only V-J combinations with frequency above 0.0001, covering 99% to 99.2% of repertoires, were analysed. A TCS score was defined as the ratio of F50 (clonal expansion) to E x V (chaos), with BLOSUM62-based TCRdist applied between CDR3 peptides within each V-J. Welch's t-statistics and random forest reduced around 550 V-J features to about 12, which were used in a naive Bayes classifier (R e1071). No statistical method was used to set the sample size in advance, and investigators knew the group allocation. According to the paper, TCR Vbeta CDR3 sequencing was carried out on more than 120 peripheral blood samples, which came from more than 40 ophthalmopathy, around 75 hyperthyroidism and about 17 progressor patients.

The rearrangement joined TRBV13 to TRBJ2-7; the D element could tentatively be TRBD1 or TRBD2, as 7 bases agree for each. This specimen consisted of peripheral blood mononuclear cells (PBMCs), obtained at new diagnosis, from a patient treated with antithyroid drugs. The clonotype was recovered from a woman aged 25 to 39 with Graves disease. Donor details come from another sample of the same person, matched by shared clones. The DNA reads as follows: TGTGCCAGCAGCTTCAGGGGAGGGGGCCTGCCCTACGAGCAGTACTTC. Its coded protein is CASSFRGGGLPYEQYF.